The 5 T cell receptor beta chains in this list originate from one sample, sequenced in a study of cytomegalovirus exposure and HLA in healthy donors. PCR amplification relied on 60 Vbeta primers (plus 13 Jbeta primers). The assay was immunoSEQ multiplex PCR, and TCRdb's table has in-frame clones only and misses some. Of about 240,000 clones in the sample, approximately 84% are singletons; the top ten hold 0.24%. The sequenced sample consisted of PBMCs. These receptors were obtained from a girl aged 2-9 years in good health and CMV-seronegative.

The V call is TRBV30, the J call TRBJ1-3; D ambiguous. This CDR3 region has 15 residues. V shed 0 bases and J shed 0 bases, with 9 bases lying between them. CDR1 is GTSNPN and CDR2 is SVGIG in the germline V gene (reference sequence). CDR3 in DNA: TGTGCCTGGAGTGTTGGAGGGAGCTCTGGAAACACCATATATTTT. It is translated as CAWSVGGSSGNTIYF. Together with reference TRBV30 and TRBJ1-3, the CDR3 gives the full variable domain: SQTIHQWPATLVQPVGSPLSLECTVEGTSNPNLYWYRQAAGRGLQLLFYSVGIGQISSEVPQNLSASRPQDRQFILSSKKLLLSDSGFYLCAWSVGGSSGNTIYFGEGSWLTVV.

V usage is TRBV6-1 and J usage is TRBJ2-7, with 7 bases that match TRBD2. The CDR3 sequence is 15 residues long. The germline gives CDR1 MNHNS, CDR2 SASEGT. J lost 2 bases, V lost 3 bases, and 7 bases had no gene match. Here the CDR3 DNA reads TGTGCCAGCAGTGATTATTTCGGGAGGACCTACGAGCAGTACTTC. Translating gives CASSDYFGRTYEQYF.

The chain recombines TRBV7-2 with TRBJ2-7; 8 positions agree with TRBD1. The length of the CDR3 is 14 residues. Germline V gene lookup returns CDR1 SGHTA and CDR2 FQGNSA. The trim removed 7 bases at V and 2 bases at J, leaving 7 bases unmatched. The CDR3 region has the DNA TGTGCCAGCATCCTACGGACAGGGCCCTACGAGCAGTACTTC. Its translation: CASILRTGPYEQYF.

The J gene is TRBJ1-1, the V gene TRBV10-2; perhaps TRBD1 as D (5 bases). This CDR3 is built from 13 residues. Germline-derived CDR1 and CDR2 are WSHSY and SAAADI. Trimming removed 9 bases at V and 1 base at J, with 12 bases between. Written as DNA, the CDR3 is TGCGCCAGTAAGACAGAAGAGAACACTGAAGCTTTCTTT. This codes for CASKTEENTEAFF.

This clone is a singleton in its sample. This rearrangement joins TRBV23-1 to TRBJ2-7, with a weak D call TRBD2 (8 bases). TRBV23-1 is marked as an open reading frame, function uncertain. Trimming shortened V by 6 bases and J by 2 bases, and 23 bases separated the two germline ends. This CDR3 is built from 17 residues. CDR3 residues: CASRRQGTSGNTYEQYF. CDR3 DNA sequence: TGCGCCAGCAGGCGACAGGGAACTAGCGGCAATACCTACGAGCAGTACTTC.